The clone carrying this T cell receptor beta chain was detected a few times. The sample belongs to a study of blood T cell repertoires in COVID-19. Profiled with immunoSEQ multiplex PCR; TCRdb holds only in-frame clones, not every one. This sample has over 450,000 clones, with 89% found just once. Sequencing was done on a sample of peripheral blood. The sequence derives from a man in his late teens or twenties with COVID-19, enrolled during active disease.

The CDR3 loop is CASSIRDRVWPQHF. The CDR3 nucleotides are TGTGCCAGTAGTATAAGGGACAGGGTATGGCCCCAGCATTTT. The chain couples TRBV19 to TRBJ1-5, with 9 positions matching TRBD1. Trimming cost V 2 bases and J 9 bases; bases outside gene matches: 5. Germline assignment: CDR1 LNHDA and CDR2 SQIVND (reference sequence). The CDR3 length is 14 residues.